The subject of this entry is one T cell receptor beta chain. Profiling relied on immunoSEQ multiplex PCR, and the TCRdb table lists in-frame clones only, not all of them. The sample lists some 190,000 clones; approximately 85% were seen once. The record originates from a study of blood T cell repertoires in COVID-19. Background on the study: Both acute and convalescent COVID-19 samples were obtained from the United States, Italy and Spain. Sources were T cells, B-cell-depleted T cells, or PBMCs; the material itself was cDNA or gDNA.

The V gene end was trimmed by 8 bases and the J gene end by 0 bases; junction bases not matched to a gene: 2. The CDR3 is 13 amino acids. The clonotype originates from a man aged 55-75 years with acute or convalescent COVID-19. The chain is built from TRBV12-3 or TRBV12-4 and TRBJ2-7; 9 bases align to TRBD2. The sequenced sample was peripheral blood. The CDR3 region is CASRLAASYEQYF. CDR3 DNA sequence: TGTGCCAGCCGACTAGCGGCCTCCTACGAGCAGTACTTC.